This TCR beta chain came from a study of cytomegalovirus exposure and HLA in healthy donors. General study findings and limits: Approximately 160 TCR beta chains were listed as cytomegalovirus-associated. In a later analysis, a genetic analysis reported fewer productive-TCR N-insertions in an Asian-associated ancestry cluster than the cohort average.

The CDR3 has 13 residues. Germline CDR1 reads MNHNS; CDR2 reads SASEGT. V was clipped by 0 bases and J by 0 bases, with 3 bases between them. As to this clone: The antigen is unknown.

This PCR relied on a set of 60 Vbeta primers and 13 Jbeta primers. As processed by the authors: Later analysis identified approximately 88 million unique TCR beta chains, about 12 million shared. Here immunoSEQ multiplex PCR was the method, and the copy in TCRdb shows in-frame clones only, minus some. The DNA was the basis for D and trimming; V, J and clone size are from that table. The table shows 12,000 to 15,000 clones, with about two thirds occurring only once. Unrecorded immune exposures were likely, despite nominal health at sampling. The chain couples TRBV6-1 to TRBJ2-7; D not certain. The sample comprised PBMCs. This clonotype was obtained from a woman aged 45-65 years in good health and CMV-seropositive. CDR3 protein: CASSEAASYEQYF. The CDR3 DNA reads TGTGCCAGCAGTGAAGCGGCCTCCTACGAGCAGTACTTC.